This TCR beta chain was sequenced during a study of blood T cells in healthy people across ages. It was with a sample-barcoded 5' primer and a J-beta primer mix that a second PCR of roughly 7 to 12 cycles was run. TCRdb independently ran MiXCR on the 5' RACE reads; one entry per CDR3 protein. This sample has over 300,000 distinct CDR3 sequences; 45% to 60% occur once, and the top ten carry 45% to 60%. Looked up from germline, CDR1 is MNHEY and CDR2 is SVGAGI. There are 13 residues in the CDR3. The study, taken as a whole, reports: Naive and antigen-experienced cells were not separated, limiting conclusive comparison.

Note on this clonotype: Its antigen is not identified. A read error may produce the germline difference seen at one junction end.

Input material: blood. The clonotype originates from a man in his sixties in good health. The genes are TRBV6-5 and TRBJ2-3; D not certain. CDR3 DNA: TGTGCCGGCAGTTACGGTGCGGCAGATACGCAGTATTTT. The encoded protein is CAGSYGAADTQYF.